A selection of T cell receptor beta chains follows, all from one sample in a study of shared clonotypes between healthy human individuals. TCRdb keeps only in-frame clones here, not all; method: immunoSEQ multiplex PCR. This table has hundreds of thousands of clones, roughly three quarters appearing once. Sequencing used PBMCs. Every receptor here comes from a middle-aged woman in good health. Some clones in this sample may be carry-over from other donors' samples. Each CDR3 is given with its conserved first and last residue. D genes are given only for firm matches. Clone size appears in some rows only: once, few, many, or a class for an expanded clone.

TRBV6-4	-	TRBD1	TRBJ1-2	CASSGQHRGYGYTF	TGTGCCAGCAGTGGCCAGCACAGGGGCTATGGCTACACCTTC
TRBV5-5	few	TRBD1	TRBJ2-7	CASSPRQGSREQYF	TGTGCCAGCAGCCCACGACAGGGCTCTCGGGAGCAGTACTTC
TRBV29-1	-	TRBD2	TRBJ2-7	CSVAAGGIYEQYF	TGCAGCGTTGCAGCGGGAGGTATCTACGAGCAGTACTTC
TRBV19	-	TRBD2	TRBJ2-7	CASSIGAGGRLDEQYF	TGTGCCAGTAGTATCGGAGCGGGAGGGCGTCTAGACGAGCAGTACTTC
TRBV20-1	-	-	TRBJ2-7	CSAAYFEQYF	TGCAGTGCTGCATATTTCGAGCAGTACTTC
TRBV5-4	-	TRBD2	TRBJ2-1	CASSLALSSGDPYEQFF	TGTGCCAGCAGCTTGGCTTTGTCTAGCGGGGACCCCTATGAGCAGTTCTTC
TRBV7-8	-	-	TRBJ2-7	CASSPRGLLYEQYF	TGTGCCAGCAGCCCCAGAGGGCTACTGTACGAGCAGTACTTC
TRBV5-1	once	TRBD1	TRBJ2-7	CASSPTGWPYEQYF	TGCGCCAGCAGCCCGACAGGGTGGCCCTACGAGCAGTACTTC
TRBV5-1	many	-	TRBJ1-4	CASSLDGTVEKLFF	TGCGCCAGCAGCTTGGATGGGACCGTTGAAAAACTGTTTTTT
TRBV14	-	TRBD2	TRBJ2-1	CASSHEWREAYNEQFF	TGTGCCAGCAGCCACGAGTGGCGGGAGGCCTACAATGAGCAGTTCTTC
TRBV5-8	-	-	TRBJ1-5	CASSFRDQPQHF	TGTGCCAGCAGCTTCCGGGATCAGCCCCAGCATTTT
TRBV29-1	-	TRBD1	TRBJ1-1	CSVSGTGATEAFF	TGCAGCGTTTCCGGGACAGGGGCTACTGAAGCTTTCTTT
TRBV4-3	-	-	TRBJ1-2	CASSQDPHNYGYTF	TGCGCCAGCAGCCAAGATCCCCATAACTATGGCTACACCTTC
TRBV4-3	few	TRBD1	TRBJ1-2	CASRGQGAVYGYTF	TGCGCCAGCCGGGGACAGGGGGCTGTCTATGGCTACACCTTC
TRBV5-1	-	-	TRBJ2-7	CASRLAVSYEQYF	TGCGCCAGCAGGTTAGCGGTCTCCTACGAGCAGTACTTC
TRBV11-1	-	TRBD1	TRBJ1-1	CASSPTGVAEAFF	TGTGCCAGCAGCCCTACAGGGGTGGCTGAAGCTTTCTTT
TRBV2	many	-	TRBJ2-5	CASSENHPKLGSTQYF	TGTGCCAGCAGTGAAAATCATCCCAAGCTAGGGTCGACCCAGTACTTC
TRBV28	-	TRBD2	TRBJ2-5	CASSRLAGARGETQYF	TGTGCCAGCAGCCGACTAGCGGGAGCCCGAGGAGAGACCCAGTACTTC
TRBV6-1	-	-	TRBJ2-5	CASSPQPQETQYF	TGTGCCAGCAGCCCTCAGCCCCAGGAGACCCAGTACTTC
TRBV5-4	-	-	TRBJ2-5	CASSTGLQTQETQYF	TGTGCCAGCAGCACAGGACTGCAAACTCAAGAGACCCAGTACTTC
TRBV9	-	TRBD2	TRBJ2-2	CASSVIASGTGELFF	TGTGCCAGCAGCGTAATAGCTAGCGGTACCGGGGAGCTGTTTTTT
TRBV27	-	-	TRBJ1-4	CASQGWANEKLFF	TGTGCCAGCCAGGGTTGGGCTAATGAAAAACTGTTTTTT
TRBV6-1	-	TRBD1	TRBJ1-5	CASSEAHRGPNQPQHF	TGTGCCAGCAGTGAAGCGCATAGGGGGCCCAATCAGCCCCAGCATTTT
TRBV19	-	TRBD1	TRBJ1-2	CASSDPGTGALGYTF	TGTGCCAGTAGTGATCCCGGGACAGGGGCCTTGGGCTACACCTTC
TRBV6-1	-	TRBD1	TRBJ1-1	CASSEGTGGENTEAFF	TGTGCCAGCAGTGAAGGGACAGGGGGAGAAAACACTGAAGCTTTCTTT
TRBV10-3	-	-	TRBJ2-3	CAISDSRTRDTQYF	TGTGCCATCAGTGATTCGCGGACGCGAGATACGCAGTATTTT
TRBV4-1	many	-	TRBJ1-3	CASSPEFSGNTIYF	TGCGCCAGCAGCCCCGAGTTCTCTGGAAACACCATATATTTT
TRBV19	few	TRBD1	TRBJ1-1	CASSIQGANTEAFF	TGTGCCAGTAGTATTCAGGGGGCGAACACTGAAGCTTTCTTT
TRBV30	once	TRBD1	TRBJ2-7	CAWSLAPGQGFYEQYF	TGTGCCTGGAGTCTAGCCCCGGGACAGGGGTTCTACGAGCAGTACTTC
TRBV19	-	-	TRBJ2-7	CASSPHPDRYEQYF	TGTGCCAGTAGTCCTCACCCGGACAGATACGAGCAGTACTTC
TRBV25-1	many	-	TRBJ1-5	CASSGAQGFTQPQHF	TGTGCCAGCAGTGGGGCCCAGGGATTTACTCAGCCCCAGCATTTT
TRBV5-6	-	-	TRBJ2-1	CASSRTRNNEQFF	TGTGCCAGCAGCCGAACGAGAAACAATGAGCAGTTCTTC
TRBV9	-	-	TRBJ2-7	CASSVGRGNYEQYF	TGTGCCAGCAGCGTAGGCAGGGGAAATTACGAGCAGTACTTC
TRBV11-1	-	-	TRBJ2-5	CASSLRRETQYF	TGTGCCAGCAGCTTAAGACGGGAGACCCAGTACTTC
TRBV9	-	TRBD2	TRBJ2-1	CASSASGRAADEQFF	TGTGCCAGCAGCGCTAGCGGGAGGGCCGCGGATGAGCAGTTCTTC
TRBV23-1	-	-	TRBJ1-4	CASSQSMKLAKKNEKLFF	TGCGCCAGCAGTCAATCGATGAAGCTGGCAAAAAAGAATGAAAAACTGTTTTTT
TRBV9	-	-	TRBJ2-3	CASSVGSPDTQYF	TGTGCCAGCAGCGTAGGGTCACCCGATACGCAGTATTTT
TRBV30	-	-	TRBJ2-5	CAWSVLTEETQYF	TGTGCCTGGAGTGTACTGACGGAAGAGACCCAGTACTTC
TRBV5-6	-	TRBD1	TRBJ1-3	CASSPTGGTGNTIYF	TGTGCCAGCAGCCCTACAGGGGGAACTGGAAACACCATATATTTT